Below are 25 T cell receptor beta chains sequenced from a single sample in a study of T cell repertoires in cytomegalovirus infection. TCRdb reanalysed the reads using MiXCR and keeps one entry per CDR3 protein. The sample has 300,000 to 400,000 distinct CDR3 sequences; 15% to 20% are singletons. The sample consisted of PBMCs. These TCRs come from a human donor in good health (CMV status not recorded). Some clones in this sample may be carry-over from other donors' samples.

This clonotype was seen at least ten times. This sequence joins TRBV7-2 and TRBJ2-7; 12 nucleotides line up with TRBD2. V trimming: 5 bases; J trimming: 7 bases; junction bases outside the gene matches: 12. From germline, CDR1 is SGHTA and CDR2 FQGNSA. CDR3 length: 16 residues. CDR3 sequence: CASSSLAGGRGREQYF. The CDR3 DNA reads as TGTGCCAGCAGCAGTCTAGCGGGAGGGCGGGGACGGGAGCAGTACTTC.

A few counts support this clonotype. The CDR3 bases are TGTGCCAGCAGCCCCTCAAGAGGGGCTTACTCTGGAAACACCATATATTTT. Its protein is CASSPSRGAYSGNTIYF. The rearrangement uses TRBV7-9 and TRBJ1-3; the D gene is possibly TRBD1 (5 bases). The CDR3 spans 17 residues. CDR1 is SEHNR, CDR2 FQNEAQ, per germline (reference sequence). Trimming left V 5 bases short and J 0 bases short, with 17 bases between.

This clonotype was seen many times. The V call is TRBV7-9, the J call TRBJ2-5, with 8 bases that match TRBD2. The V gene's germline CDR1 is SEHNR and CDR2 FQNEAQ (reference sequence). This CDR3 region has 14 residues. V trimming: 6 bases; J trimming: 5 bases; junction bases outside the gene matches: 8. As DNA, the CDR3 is TGTGCCAGCAGGCCAGCGGGAGCGGGGGAGACCCAGTACTTC. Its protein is CASRPAGAGETQYF. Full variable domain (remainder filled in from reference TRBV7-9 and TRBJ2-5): DTGVSQNPRHKITKRGQNVTFRCDPISEHNRLYWYRQTLGQGPEFLTYFQNEAQLEKSRLLSDRFSAERPKGSFSTLEIQRTEQGDSAMYLCASRPAGAGETQYFGPGTRLLVL.

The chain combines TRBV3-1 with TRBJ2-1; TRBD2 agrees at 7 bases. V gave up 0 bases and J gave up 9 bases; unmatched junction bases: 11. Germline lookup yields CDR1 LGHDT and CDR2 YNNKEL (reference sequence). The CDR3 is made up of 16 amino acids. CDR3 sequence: CASSQEGLAAFGEQFF. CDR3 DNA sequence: TGTGCCAGCAGCCAAGAAGGGCTAGCGGCTTTCGGTGAGCAGTTCTTC.

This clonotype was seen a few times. CDR3 DNA sequence: TGTGCCAGCGGTTGGTTTCGTGAGACCCAGTACTTC. It translates to CASGWFRETQYF. The genes are TRBV6-2 or TRBV6-3 and TRBJ2-5; no reliable D call. Germline CDR1 is MNHEY and CDR2 is SVGEGT. This CDR3 comprises 12 residues. Trimming cost V 8 bases and J 5 bases, with 12 bases left between them.

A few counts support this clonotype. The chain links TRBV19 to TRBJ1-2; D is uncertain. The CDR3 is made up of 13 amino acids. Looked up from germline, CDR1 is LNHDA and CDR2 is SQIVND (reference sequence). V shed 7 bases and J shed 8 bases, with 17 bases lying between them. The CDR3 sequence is CASNMGRLGGYTF. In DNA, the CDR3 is TGTGCCAGTAACATGGGCCGGCTGGGGGGCTACACCTTC.

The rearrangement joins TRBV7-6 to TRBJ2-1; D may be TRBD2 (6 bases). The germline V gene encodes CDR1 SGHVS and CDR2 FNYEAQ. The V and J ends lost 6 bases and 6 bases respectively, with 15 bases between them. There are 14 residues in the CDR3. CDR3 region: CASSQPRRGNEQFF. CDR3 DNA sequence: TGTGCCAGCAGTCAACCGAGGAGGGGCAATGAGCAGTTCTTC.

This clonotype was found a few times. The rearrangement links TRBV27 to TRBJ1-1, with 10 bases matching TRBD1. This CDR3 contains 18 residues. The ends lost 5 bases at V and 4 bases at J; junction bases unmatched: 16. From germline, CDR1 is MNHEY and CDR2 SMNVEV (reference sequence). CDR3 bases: TGTGCCAGCAGTCAGGGAACCTCCGGGACAGGGGTAACCACTGAAGCTTTCTTT. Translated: CASSQGTSGTGVTTEAFF.

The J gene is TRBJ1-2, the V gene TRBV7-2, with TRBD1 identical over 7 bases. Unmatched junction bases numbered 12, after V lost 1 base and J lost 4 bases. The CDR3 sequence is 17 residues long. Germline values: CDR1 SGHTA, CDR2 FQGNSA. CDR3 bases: TGTGCCAGCAGCTTAGGGGCAGGGACAGACGTTACCTATGGCTACACCTTC. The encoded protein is CASSLGAGTDVTYGYTF.

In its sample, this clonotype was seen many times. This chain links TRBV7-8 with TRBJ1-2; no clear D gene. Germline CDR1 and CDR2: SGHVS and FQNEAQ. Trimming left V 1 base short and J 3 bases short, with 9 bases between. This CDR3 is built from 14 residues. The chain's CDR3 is CASSLVREDYGYTF. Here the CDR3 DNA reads TGTGCCAGCAGCTTAGTCCGGGAGGACTATGGCTACACCTTC.

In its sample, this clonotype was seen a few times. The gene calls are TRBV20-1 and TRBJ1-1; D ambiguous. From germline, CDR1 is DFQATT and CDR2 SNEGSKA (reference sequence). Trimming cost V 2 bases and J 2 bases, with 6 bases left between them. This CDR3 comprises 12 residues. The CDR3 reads CSARQANTEAFF. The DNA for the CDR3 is TGCAGTGCTAGACAGGCCAACACTGAAGCTTTCTTT.

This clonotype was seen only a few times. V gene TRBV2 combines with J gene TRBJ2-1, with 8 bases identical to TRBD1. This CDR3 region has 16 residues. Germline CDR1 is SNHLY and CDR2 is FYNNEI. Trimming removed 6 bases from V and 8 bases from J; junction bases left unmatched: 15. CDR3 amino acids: CASRLRQGSRSYEQFF. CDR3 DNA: TGTGCCAGCAGGCTTAGACAGGGGTCGCGTAGCTATGAGCAGTTCTTC.

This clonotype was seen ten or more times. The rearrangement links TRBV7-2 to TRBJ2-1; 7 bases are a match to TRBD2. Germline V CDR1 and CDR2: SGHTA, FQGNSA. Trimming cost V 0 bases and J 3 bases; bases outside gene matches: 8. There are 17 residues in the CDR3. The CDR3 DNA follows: TGTGCCAGCAGCTTAGCGGGGGGTCTAGCGGTCTACAATGAGCAGTTCTTC. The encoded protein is CASSLAGGLAVYNEQFF.

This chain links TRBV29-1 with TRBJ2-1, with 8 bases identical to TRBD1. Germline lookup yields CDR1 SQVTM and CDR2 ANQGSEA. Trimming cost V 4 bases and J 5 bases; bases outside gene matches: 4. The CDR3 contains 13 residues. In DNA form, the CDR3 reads TGCAGCGTTGGGGGACAGGACCACAATGAGCAGTTCTTC. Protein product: CSVGGQDHNEQFF.

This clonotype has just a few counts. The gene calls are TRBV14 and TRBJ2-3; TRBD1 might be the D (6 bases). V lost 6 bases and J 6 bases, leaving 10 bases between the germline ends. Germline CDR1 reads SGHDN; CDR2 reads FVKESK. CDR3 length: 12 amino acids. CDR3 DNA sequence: TGTGCCAGCAGGCGCAGGGGTGATACGCAGTATTTT. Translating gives CASRRRGDTQYF.

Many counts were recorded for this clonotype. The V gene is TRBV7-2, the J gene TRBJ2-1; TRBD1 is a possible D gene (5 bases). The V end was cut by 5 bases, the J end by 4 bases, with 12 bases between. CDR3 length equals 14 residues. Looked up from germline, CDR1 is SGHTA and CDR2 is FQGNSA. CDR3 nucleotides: TGTGCCAGCAGCCCCGGTGGGGCATACAATGAGCAGTTCTTC. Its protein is CASSPGGAYNEQFF.

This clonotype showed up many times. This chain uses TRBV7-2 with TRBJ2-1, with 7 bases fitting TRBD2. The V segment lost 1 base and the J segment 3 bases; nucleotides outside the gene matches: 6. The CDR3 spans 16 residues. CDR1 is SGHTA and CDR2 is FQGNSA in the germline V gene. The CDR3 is CASSLGLAARYNEQFF. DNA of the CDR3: TGTGCCAGCAGCTTAGGCCTAGCGGCCCGCTACAATGAGCAGTTCTTC.

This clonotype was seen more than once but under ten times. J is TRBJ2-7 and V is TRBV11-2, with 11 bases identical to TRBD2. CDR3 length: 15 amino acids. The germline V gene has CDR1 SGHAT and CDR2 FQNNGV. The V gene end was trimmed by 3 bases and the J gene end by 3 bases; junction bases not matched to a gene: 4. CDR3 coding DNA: TGTGCCAGCAGCTTTGGACTAGCGGGTCACTACGAGCAGTACTTC. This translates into CASSFGLAGHYEQYF.

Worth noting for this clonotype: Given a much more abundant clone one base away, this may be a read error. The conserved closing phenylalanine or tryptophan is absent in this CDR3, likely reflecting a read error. The CDR3, as DNA: TGTGCCAGCAGCTTAAGGGCGGAAGACTATGGCTACACCTAC. Its translation: CASSLRAEDYGYTY. The chain links TRBV11-2 to TRBJ1-2, with D uncertain. CDR1 SGHAT and CDR2 FQNNGV come from the germline V gene. The V end lost 2 bases, the J end lost 3 bases, and 10 bases lay between the germline ends. CDR3 size: 14 residues.

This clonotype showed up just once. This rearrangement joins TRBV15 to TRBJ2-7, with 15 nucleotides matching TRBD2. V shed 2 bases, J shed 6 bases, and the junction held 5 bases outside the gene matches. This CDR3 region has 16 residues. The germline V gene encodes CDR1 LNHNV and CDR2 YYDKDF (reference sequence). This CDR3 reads CATSRPPGLAGGEQYF. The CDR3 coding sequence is TGTGCCACCAGCAGACCACCGGGACTAGCGGGGGGCGAGCAGTACTTC.

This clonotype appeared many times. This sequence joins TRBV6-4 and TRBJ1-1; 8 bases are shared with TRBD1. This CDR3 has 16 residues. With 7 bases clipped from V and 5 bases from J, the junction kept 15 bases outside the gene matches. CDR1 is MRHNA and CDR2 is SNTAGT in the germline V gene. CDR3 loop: CASIFPDRDEGTEAFF. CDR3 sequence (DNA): TGTGCCAGCATCTTTCCGGACAGGGACGAAGGAACTGAAGCTTTCTTT.

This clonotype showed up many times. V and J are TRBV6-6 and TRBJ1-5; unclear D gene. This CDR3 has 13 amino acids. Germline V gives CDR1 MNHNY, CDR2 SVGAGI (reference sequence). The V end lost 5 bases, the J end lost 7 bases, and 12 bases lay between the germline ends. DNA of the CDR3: TGTGCCAGCAGTGCGGATACGGGCCAGCCCCAGCATTTT. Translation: CASSADTGQPQHF.

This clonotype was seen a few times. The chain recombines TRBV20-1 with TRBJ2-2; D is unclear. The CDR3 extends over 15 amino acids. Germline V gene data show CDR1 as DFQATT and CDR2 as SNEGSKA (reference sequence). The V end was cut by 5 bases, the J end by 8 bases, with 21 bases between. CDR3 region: CSAESVSFSPGELFF. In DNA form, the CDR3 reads TGCAGTGCTGAATCAGTTTCGTTCAGCCCTGGGGAGCTGTTTTTT.

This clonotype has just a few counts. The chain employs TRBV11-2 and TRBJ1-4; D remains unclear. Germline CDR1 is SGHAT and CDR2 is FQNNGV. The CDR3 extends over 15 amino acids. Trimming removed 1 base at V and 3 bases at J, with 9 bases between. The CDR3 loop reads CASSLGGGPNEKLFF. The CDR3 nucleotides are TGTGCCAGCAGCTTAGGAGGCGGGCCTAATGAAAAACTGTTTTTT.

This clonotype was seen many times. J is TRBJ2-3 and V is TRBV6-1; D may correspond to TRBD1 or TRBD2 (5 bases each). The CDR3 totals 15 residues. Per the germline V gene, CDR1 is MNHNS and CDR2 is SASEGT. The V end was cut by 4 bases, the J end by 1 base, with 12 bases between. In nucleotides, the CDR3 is TGTGCCAGCAGTGGGGGACCTTGGGGCACAGATACGCAGTATTTT. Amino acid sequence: CASSGGPWGTDTQYF.